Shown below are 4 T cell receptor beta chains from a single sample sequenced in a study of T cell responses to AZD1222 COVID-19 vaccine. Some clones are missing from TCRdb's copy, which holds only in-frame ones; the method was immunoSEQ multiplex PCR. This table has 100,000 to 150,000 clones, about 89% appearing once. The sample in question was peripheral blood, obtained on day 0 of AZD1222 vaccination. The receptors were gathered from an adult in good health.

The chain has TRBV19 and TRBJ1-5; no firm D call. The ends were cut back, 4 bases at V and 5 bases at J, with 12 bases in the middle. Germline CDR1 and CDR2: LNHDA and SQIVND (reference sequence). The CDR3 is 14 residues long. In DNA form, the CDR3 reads TGTGCCAGTAGTACCGAACAAACCTATCAGCCCCAGCATTTT. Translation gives CASSTEQTYQPQHF. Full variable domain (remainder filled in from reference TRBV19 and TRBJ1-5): DGGITQSPKYLFRKEGQNVTLSCEQNLNHDAMYWYRQDPGQGLRLIYYSQIVNDFQKGDIAEGYSVSREKKESFPLTVTSAQKNPTAFYLCASSTEQTYQPQHFGDGTRLSIL.

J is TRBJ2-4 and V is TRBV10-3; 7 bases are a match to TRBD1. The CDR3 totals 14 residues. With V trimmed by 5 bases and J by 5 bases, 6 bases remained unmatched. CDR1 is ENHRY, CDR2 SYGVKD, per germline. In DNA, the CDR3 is TGTGCCATCAGTTCGACAGGGCTCGAAAACATTCAGTACTTC. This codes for CAISSTGLENIQYF.

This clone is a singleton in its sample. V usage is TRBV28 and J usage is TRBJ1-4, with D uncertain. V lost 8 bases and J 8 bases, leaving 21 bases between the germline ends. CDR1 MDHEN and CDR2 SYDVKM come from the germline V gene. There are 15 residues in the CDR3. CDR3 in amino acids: CASGRPRASREKLFF. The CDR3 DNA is TGTGCCAGCGGACGGCCTAGGGCTTCAAGGGAAAAACTGTTTTTT. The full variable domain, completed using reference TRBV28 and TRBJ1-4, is DVKVTQSSRYLVKRTGEKVFLECVQDMDHENMFWYRQDPGLGLRLIYFSYDVKMKEKGDIPEGYSVSREKKERFSLILESASTNQTSMYLCASGRPRASREKLFFGSGTQLSVL.

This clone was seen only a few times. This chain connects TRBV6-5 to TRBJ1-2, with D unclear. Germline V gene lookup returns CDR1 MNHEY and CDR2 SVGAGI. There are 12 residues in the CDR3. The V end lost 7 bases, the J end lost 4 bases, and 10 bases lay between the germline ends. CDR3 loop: CASNSVGYGYTF. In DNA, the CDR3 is TGTGCCAGCAATAGTGTCGGCTATGGCTACACCTTC.